This T cell receptor (beta chain) appears in the sequencing data of a study of T cell repertoires in cytomegalovirus infection. Overall study: CMV infection together with matching HLA type was indicated by public TCR beta signatures. Study-level results: Carriage of CMV together with the relevant HLA was identifiable through cumulative public TCR beta family frequency. Ex vivo, HLA-C-restricted CMV-specific TCR beta clonotypes prevailed over the rest of the response.

As for this clonotype: As yet, its antigen is unknown.

V dropped 6 bases and J dropped 0 bases, with 12 bases sitting between them. This CDR3 region has 14 residues. Germline V gives CDR1 SQVTM, CDR2 ANQGSEA. TCRdb passed the reads through MiXCR, listing each CDR3 protein once. Among some 700,000 distinct CDR3 sequences listed, roughly a third were seen once. The chain combines TRBV29-1 with TRBJ2-4; D might be TRBD1 or TRBD2, each matching 6 bases. Material for sequencing was PBMCs. The sequence came from a human donor in good health (CMV status not recorded). Some clones in this sample may be carry-over from other donors' samples. CDR3 amino acids: CSVRGQVAKNIQYF. DNA for the CDR3: TGCAGCGTCCGGGGGCAAGTAGCCAAAAACATTCAGTACTTC.